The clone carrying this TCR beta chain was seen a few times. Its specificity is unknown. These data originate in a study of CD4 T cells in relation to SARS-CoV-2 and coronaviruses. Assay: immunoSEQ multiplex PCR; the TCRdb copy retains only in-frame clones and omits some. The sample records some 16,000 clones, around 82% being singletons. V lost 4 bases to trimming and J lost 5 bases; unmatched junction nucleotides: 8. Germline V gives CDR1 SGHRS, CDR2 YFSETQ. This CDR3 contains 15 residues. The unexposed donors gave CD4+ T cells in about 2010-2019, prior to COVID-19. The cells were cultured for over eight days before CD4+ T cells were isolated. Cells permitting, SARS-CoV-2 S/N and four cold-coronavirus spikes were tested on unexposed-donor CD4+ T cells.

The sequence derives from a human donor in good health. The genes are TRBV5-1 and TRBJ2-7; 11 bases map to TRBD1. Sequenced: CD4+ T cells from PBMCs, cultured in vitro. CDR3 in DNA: TGCGCCAGCAGCCTAAGGACAGGGGGCCAGGACGAGCAGTACTTC. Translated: CASSLRTGGQDEQYF.